In its sample, the clone carrying this TCR beta chain was seen a few times. What it binds is unknown. Total RNA extraction produced at least 5.5 micrograms (per sample) for the study. The data originate from a study of blood T cells in healthy people across ages. Study results and caveats: Aged donors had fewer naive CD4+ cells and lower diversity than long-lived donors. Samples with more naive T cells showed higher observed beta diversity.

A second PCR of 7 to 11 cycles used a sample-barcoded 5' primer and a J-beta primer mix. At least 3 million CDR3-containing paired-end reads were obtained per sample. Each CDR3 protein is one row after TCRdb ran MiXCR on the 5' RACE reads. The sample consists of about 1.8 million distinct CDR3 sequences, about 49% of them appearing once. This receptor was taken from a middle-aged woman in good health. The sample was blood.

CDR3 residues: CASTSWRYQETQYF. The CDR3 nucleotides are TGTGCCAGCACTTCATGGAGGTATCAAGAGACCCAGTACTTC. The chain couples TRBV12-3 or TRBV12-4 to TRBJ2-5; perhaps TRBD2 as D (5 bases). V was trimmed by 7 bases and J by 2 bases, leaving 14 bases between them. CDR3 size: 14 residues.